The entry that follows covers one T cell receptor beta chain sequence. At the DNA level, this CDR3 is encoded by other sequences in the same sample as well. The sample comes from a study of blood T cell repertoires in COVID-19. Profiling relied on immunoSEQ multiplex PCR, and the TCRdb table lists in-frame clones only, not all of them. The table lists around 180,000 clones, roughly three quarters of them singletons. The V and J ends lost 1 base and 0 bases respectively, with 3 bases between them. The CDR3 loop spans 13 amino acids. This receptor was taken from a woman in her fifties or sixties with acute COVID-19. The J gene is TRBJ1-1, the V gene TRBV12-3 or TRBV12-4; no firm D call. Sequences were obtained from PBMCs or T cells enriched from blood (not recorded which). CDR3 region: CASSLVMNTEAFF. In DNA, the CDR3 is TGTGCCAGCAGTTTAGTCATGAACACTGAAGCTTTCTTT.